This is a list of T cell receptor beta chains from one sample in a study of T cell responses to AZD1222 COVID-19 vaccine. The table came from immunoSEQ multiplex PCR; TCRdb's copy has only in-frame clones and leaves some out. This sample carries over 120,000 clones, about nine tenths of them seen once, and the ten largest clones take approximately 4.7%. The sample here was peripheral blood, taken on day 0 of AZD1222 vaccination. The receptors shown here come from an adult in good health. Both conserved end residues are part of each CDR3.

J gene: TRBJ2-3
V gene: TRBV11-3
CDR3 protein: CASSLGGLAGGGDTQYF

J gene: TRBJ1-6
V gene: TRBV2
CDR3 protein: CAAQGVYHNSPLHF

J gene: TRBJ1-5
V gene: TRBV18
CDR3 protein: CASSPQGVRNQPQHF

J gene: TRBJ1-4
V gene: TRBV7-9
CDR3 protein: CASSLNLGGAGEKLFF

J gene: TRBJ2-2
V gene: TRBV6-6
CDR3 protein: CASRGTGQSNTGELFF

J gene: TRBJ2-5
V gene: TRBV7-9
CDR3 protein: CASSHDLKSGEETQYF

J gene: TRBJ2-7
V gene: TRBV9
CDR3 protein: CASSVGTGGVGEQYF

J gene: TRBJ2-4
V gene: TRBV2
CDR3 protein: CASSTPGQLAKNIQYF

J gene: TRBJ1-1
V gene: TRBV29-1
CDR3 protein: CSASTGGRTEAFF

J gene: TRBJ1-2
V gene: TRBV27
CDR3 protein: CASSLSGRKDRPTEGSYGYTF

J gene: TRBJ2-7
V gene: TRBV27
CDR3 protein: CASSLLKNRGNAPYEQYF

J gene: TRBJ2-7
V gene: TRBV4-1
CDR3 protein: CASSQVTSGGWEQYF